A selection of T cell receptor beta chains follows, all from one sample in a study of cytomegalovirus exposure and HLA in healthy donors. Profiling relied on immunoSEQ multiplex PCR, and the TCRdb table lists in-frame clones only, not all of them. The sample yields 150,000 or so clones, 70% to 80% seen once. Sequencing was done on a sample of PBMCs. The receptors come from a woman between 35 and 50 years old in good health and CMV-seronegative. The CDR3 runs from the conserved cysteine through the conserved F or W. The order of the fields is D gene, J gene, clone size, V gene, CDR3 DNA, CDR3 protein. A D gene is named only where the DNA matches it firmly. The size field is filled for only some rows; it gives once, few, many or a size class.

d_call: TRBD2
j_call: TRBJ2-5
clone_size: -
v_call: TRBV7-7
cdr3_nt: TGTGCTAGCAGCTCGGGACTAGCGGGGGGACAGGAGACCCAGTACTTC
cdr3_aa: CASSSGLAGGQETQYF

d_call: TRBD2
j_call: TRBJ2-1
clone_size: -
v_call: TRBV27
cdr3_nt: TGTGCCAGCAGTTTATTTCCTAGCGGGGGGGATGAGCAGTTCTTC
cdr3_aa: CASSLFPSGGDEQFF

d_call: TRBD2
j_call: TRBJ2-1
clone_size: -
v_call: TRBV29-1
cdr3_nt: TGCAGCGTTGAAAGGCTAGCGGGGGGTAATGAGCAGTTCTTC
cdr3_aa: CSVERLAGGNEQFF

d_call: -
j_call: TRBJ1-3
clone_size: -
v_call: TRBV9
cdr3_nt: TGTGCCAGCAGCGTATTCGACAGGACTCCCCTAAACTCTGGAAACACCATATATTTT
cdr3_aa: CASSVFDRTPLNSGNTIYF

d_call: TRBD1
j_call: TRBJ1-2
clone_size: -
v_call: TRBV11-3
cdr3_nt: TGTGCCAGCAGCTACCCAGGGGGCGAAGTTGGCTACACCTTC
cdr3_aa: CASSYPGGEVGYTF

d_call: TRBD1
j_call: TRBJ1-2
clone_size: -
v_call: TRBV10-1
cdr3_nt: TGCGCCAGCAGTGCCGACAGGGGCAGAGGCTACACCTTC
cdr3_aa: CASSADRGRGYTF

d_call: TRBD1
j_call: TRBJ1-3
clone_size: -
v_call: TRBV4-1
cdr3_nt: TGCGCCAGCAGCCAAGTCCAAAGGGGAGGAGGGGGCAGCGACACCATATATTTT
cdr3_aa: CASSQVQRGGGGSDTIYF

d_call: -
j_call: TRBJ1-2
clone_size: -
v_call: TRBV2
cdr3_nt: TGTGCCAGCAGTGACTACACAGGGGGCTACACCTTC
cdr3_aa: CASSDYTGGYTF

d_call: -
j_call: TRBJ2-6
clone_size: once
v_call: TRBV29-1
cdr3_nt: TGCAGCGTTGGGGTTGGGGGGATCGGGGCCAACGTCCTGACTTTC
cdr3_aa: CSVGVGGIGANVLTF

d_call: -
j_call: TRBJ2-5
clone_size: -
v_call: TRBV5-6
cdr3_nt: TGTGCCAGCAGCCCCGGGCGGGACCAAGAGACCCAGTACTTC
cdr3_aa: CASSPGRDQETQYF

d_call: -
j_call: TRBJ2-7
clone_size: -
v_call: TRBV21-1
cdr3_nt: TGTGCCAGCGCCCCGGGACAGGGGGCTTACGAGCAGTACTTC
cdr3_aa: CASAPGQGAYEQYF

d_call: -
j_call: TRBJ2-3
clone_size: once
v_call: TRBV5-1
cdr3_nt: TGCGCCAGCAGCTTGGCCGGGATGCCCCGGAATACGCAGTATTTT
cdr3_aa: CASSLAGMPRNTQYF

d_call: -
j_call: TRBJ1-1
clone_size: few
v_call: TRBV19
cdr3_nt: TGTGCCAGTATCTCACAGAGATCCCCTGAAGCTTTCTTT
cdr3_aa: CASISQRSPEAFF

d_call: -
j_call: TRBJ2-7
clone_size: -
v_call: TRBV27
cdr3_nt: TGTGCCAGCAGTTTGCGTGGACGGGGGTTCCTCTCCTACGAGCAGTACTTC
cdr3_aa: CASSLRGRGFLSYEQYF

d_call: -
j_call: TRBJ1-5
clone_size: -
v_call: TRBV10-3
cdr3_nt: TGTGCCATCAGTGATAGGGCTCTCGAGGGGGGGCAGCCCCAGCATTTT
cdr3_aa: CAISDRALEGGQPQHF

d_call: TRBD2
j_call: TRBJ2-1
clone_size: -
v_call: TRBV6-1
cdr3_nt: TGTGCCAGCAGGCGGGAGGATGAGCAGTTCTTC
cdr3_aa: CASRREDEQFF

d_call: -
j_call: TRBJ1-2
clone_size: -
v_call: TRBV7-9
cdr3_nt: TGTGCCAGCAGTTTAGCACAGGGTAACTATGGCTACACCTTC
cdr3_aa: CASSLAQGNYGYTF

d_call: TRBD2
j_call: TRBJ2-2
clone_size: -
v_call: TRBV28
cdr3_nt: TGTGCCAGCAGTTATAGCGGGGGGGCCGGAACCGGGGAGCTGTTTTTT
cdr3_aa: CASSYSGGAGTGELFF

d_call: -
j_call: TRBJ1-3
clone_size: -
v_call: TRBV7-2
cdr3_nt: TGTGCCAGCAGATCCAGCTCTGGAAACACCATATATTTT
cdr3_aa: CASRSSSGNTIYF

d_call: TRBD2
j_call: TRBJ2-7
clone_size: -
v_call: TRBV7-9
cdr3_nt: TGTGCCAGCAGCTTAGCGTTGGGGGGGAGCTCCTACGAGCAGTACTTC
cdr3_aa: CASSLALGGSSYEQYF

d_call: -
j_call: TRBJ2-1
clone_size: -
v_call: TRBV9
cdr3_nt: TGTGCCAGCAGCGTAGCCGGACAGCATTACAATGAGCAGTTCTTC
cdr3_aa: CASSVAGQHYNEQFF

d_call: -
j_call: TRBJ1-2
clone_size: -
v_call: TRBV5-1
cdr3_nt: TGCGCCAGCAGCTTCGGAGGGCACAGTACCTTC
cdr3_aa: CASSFGGHSTF

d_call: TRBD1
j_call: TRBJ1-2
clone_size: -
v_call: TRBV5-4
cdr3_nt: TGTGCCAGCAGATTCGGGACAGCTTGGGGTAACTATGGCTACACCTTC
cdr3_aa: CASRFGTAWGNYGYTF

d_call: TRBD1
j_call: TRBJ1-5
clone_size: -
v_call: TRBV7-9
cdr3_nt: TGTGCCAGCAGCTTAGCGGGGACAGATCCAAATCAGCCCCAGCATTTT
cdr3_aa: CASSLAGTDPNQPQHF

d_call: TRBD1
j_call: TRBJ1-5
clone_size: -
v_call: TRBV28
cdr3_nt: TGTGCCAGCACTCTACAGGGGCAGCCCCAGCATTTT
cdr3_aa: CASTLQGQPQHF

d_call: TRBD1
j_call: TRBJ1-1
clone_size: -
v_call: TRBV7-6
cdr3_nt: TGTGCCAGCAGCTTAAGCCGGGACAGGGTGGTTGGGACTGAAGCTTTCTTT
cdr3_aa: CASSLSRDRVVGTEAFF

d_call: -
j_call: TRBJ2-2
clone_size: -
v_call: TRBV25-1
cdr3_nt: TGTGCCAGCCGCCGGACCGGGGAGCTGTTTTTT
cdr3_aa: CASRRTGELFF

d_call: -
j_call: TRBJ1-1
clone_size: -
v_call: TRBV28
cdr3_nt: TGTGCCAGTCTTCCATCCCTCGACGGCGGGGGCACTGAAGCTTTCTTT
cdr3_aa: CASLPSLDGGGTEAFF

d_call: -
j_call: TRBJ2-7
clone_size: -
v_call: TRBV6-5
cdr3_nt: TGTGCCAGCAGTTACTCGAGGTTGGAATCCTACGAGCAGTACTTC
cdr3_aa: CASSYSRLESYEQYF

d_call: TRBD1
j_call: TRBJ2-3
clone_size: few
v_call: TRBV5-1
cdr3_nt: TGCGCCAGCAGCTCTGGACAGGGCACAGATACGCAGTATTTT
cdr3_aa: CASSSGQGTDTQYF

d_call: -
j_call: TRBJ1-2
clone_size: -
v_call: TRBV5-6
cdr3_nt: TGTGCCAGCAAGGAGGTAGGGCAGGGAGGTTCTTATGGCTACACCTTC
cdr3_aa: CASKEVGQGGSYGYTF

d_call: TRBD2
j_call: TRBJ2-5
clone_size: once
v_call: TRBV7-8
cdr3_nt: TGTGCCAGCAGCTTAAGCGGGGGAGCGGGAGGTGAGGGGGAGACCCAGTACTTC
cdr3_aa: CASSLSGGAGGEGETQYF